This T cell receptor beta chain appears in the sequencing data of a study of CD8 T cells in Susac syndrome. Overall study results and limits: As acknowledged by the study, its TCR sequencing and HLA analysis included a relatively small number of individuals.

The CDR3 spans 14 residues. Germline-derived CDR1 and CDR2 are LNHDA and SQIVND (reference sequence). V was cut by 5 bases and J by 2 bases, with 9 bases left in between. After extraction with the RNeasy kit, about 0.45 to 1 ug of the RNA was reverse transcribed using random hexamers. Amplification of TCR beta CDR3 by immunoSEQ multiplex PCR spanned 54 Vbeta and 13 Jbeta. TCRdb re-called the immunoSEQ multiplex PCR reads through MiXCR, storing one row per CDR3 protein. The sample contains some 110,000 distinct CDR3 sequences, around 94% of which appear only once. With respect to this clonotype: The target antigen is unknown.

The genes are TRBV19 and TRBJ2-2, with D possibly being TRBD1 (6 bases). The sample taken for sequencing was CD4+ T cells from PBMCs. This TCR was sampled from a human donor in good health. The CDR3 region is CASSEQGNTGELFF. The DNA for the CDR3 is TGTGCCAGTAGTGAACAGGGAAACACCGGGGAGCTGTTTTTT.